The following is a T cell receptor beta chain sequence with its context. Its specificity is unknown. The data are from a study of T-cell memory formation after mild COVID-19. Study-level information: The two donors had largely donor-specific TCR clusters. General observations from the study: Day 15 to 85 contracting clones showed balanced CD4/CD8; later expanders leaned CD4+. Mainly CM and EM harbored the contracting CD4+ clones; mainly EMRA harbored the CD8+ ones. The second-wave clones peaking on day 37 were not confirmed as SARS-CoV-2-specific.

V was pared by 5 bases and J by 3 bases, with 22 bases between. The CDR3 extends over 17 amino acids. CDR1 is SEHNR, CDR2 FQNEAQ, per germline (reference sequence). TCRdb reanalysed the 5' RACE reads using MiXCR and keeps one entry per CDR3 protein. The sample consists of fewer than 350,000 distinct CDR3 sequences, approximately 14% of them appearing once. What was sequenced was PBMCs or a T cell subset sorted from them (not recorded which). J is TRBJ1-1 and V is TRBV7-9; D may be TRBD1 (5 bases). The receptor was isolated from a man aged 18 to 30 who had mild COVID-19 (a few samples of this study predate the infection). Cell type and time point are not known. The CDR3 loop reads CASSPRQWTPSDTEAFF. In nucleotides, the CDR3 is TGTGCCAGCAGCCCAAGACAGTGGACGCCCTCAGACACTGAAGCTTTCTTT.